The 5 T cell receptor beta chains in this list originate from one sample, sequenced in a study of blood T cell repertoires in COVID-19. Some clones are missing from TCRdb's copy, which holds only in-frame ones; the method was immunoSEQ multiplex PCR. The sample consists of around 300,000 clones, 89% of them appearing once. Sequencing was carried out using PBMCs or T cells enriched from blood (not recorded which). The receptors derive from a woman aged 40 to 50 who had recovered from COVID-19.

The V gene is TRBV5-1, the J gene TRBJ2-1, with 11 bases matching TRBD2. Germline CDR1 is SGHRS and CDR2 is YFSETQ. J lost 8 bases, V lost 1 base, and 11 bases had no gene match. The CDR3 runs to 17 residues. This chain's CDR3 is CASSLPPLAGVTDEQFF. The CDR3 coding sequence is TGCGCCAGCAGCTTGCCCCCACTAGCGGGGGTTACCGATGAGCAGTTCTTC.

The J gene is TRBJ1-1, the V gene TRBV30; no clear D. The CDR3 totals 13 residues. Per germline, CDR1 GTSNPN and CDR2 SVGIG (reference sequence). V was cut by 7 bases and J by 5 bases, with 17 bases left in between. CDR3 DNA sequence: TGTGCCTTCCGGGGAGGCCGAGGGACTGAAGCTTTCTTT. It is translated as CAFRGGRGTEAFF.

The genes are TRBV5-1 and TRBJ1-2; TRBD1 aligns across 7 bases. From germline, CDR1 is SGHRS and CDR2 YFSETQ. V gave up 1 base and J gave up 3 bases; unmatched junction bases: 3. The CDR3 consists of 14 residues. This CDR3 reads CASSLSQGDYGYTF. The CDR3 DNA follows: TGCGCCAGCAGCTTGAGCCAGGGGGACTATGGCTACACCTTC. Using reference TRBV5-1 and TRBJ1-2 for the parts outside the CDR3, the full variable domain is KAGVTQTPRYLIKTRGQQVTLSCSPISGHRSVSWYQQTPGQGLQFLFEYFSETQRNKGNFPGRFSGRQFSNSRSEMNVSTLELGDSALYLCASSLSQGDYGYTFGSGTRLTVV.

The CDR3 region is CASSESRTGQNEKLFF. In nucleotides, the CDR3 is TGTGCCAGCAGTGAAAGTCGGACAGGGCAAAATGAAAAACTGTTTTTT. The chain is built from TRBV25-1 and TRBJ1-4; 8 bases are shared with TRBD1. Germline V gene lookup returns CDR1 MGHDK and CDR2 SYGVNS. This CDR3 contains 16 residues. V gave up 2 bases and J gave up 5 bases; unmatched junction bases: 7.

The CDR3 nucleotides read TGCAGCGTTCCACAGCGGCCGTACCAAGAGACCCAGTACTTC. Its translation: CSVPQRPYQETQYF. The J gene is TRBJ2-5, the V gene TRBV29-1; D might be TRBD2 (5 bases). The germline gives CDR1 SQVTM, CDR2 ANQGSEA. The CDR3 sequence is 14 residues long. With 5 bases removed from V and 0 bases from J, the gap between germline ends came to 13 bases.